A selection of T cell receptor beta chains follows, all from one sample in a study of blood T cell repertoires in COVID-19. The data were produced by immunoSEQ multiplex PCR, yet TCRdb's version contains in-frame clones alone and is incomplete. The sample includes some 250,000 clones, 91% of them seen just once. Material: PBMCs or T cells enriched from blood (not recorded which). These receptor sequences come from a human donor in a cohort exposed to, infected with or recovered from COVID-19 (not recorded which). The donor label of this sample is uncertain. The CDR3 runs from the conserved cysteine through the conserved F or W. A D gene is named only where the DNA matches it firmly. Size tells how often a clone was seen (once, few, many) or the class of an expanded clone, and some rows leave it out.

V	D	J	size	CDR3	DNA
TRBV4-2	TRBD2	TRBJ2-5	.	CASSQAGLGGGLQETQYF	TGTGCCAGCAGCCAAGCCGGGTTGGGGGGGGGTCTTCAAGAGACCCAGTACTTC
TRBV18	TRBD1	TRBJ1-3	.	CASSPGQGENTIYF	TGTGCCAGCTCACCAGGACAGGGTGAAAACACCATATATTTT
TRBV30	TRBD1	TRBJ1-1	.	CAWSGTGVTFTEAFF	TGTGCCTGGAGTGGGACAGGGGTAACATTCACTGAAGCTTTCTTT
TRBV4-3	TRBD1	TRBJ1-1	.	CASRFRDRNTEAFF	TGCGCCAGCAGGTTCCGGGACAGGAACACTGAAGCTTTCTTT
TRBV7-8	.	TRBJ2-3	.	CASSLRRGTDTQYF	TGTGCCAGCAGCTTAAGGAGAGGGACAGATACGCAGTATTTT
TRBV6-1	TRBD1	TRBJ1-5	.	CASSEAQTGGGNQPQHF	TGTGCCAGCAGTGAAGCCCAGACAGGGGGCGGCAATCAGCCCCAGCATTTT
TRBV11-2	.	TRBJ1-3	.	CASSPQAGAGNTIYF	TGTGCCAGCAGCCCCCAGGCGGGAGCTGGAAACACCATATATTTT
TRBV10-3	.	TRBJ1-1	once	CAISTGQNTEAFF	TGTGCCATCAGTACAGGTCAGAACACTGAAGCTTTCTTT
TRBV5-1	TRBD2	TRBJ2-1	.	CASSPNSGGLPYNEQFF	TGCGCCAGCAGCCCCAATAGCGGGGGGCTACCCTACAATGAGCAGTTCTTC
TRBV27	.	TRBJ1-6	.	CASSLQNSPLHF	TGTGCCAGCAGCCTACAGAATTCACCCCTCCACTTT
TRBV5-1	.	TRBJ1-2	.	CASSRGDGVIPPNYGYTF	TGCGCCAGCAGCCGAGGTGACGGGGTAATACCTCCTAACTATGGCTACACCTTC
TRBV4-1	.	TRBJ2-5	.	CASSQTRESVQLGNQYF	TGCGCCAGCAGCCAGACCCGGGAATCGGTTCAGCTAGGGAACCAGTACTTC
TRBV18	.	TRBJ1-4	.	CASSPQSNSNEKLFF	TGTGCCAGCTCACCACAATCAAACTCTAATGAAAAACTGTTTTTT
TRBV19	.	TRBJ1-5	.	CASSIVDQPQHF	TGTGCCAGTAGTATAGTAGATCAGCCCCAGCATTTT
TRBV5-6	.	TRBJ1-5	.	CASSLFRGSNQPQHF	TGTGCCAGCAGCTTGTTCCGCGGGAGCAATCAGCCCCAGCATTTT
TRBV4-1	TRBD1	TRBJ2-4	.	CASSAVGQKILAKNIQYF	TGCGCCAGCAGCGCCGTGGGACAGAAAATCCTAGCCAAAAACATTCAGTACTTC
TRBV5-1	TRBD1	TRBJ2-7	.	CASSLVWTGEYEQYF	TGCGCCAGCAGCTTGGTATGGACAGGGGAATACGAGCAGTACTTC
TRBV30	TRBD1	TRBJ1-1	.	CAQGAPEHTEAFF	TGCGCTCAGGGGGCCCCAGAGCACACTGAAGCTTTCTTT
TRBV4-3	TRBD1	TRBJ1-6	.	CASGPGQFNSPLHF	TGCGCCAGCGGGCCGGGACAGTTTAATTCACCCCTCCACTTT
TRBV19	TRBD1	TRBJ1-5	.	CASLTRQGAHQPQHF	TGTGCCTCCCTCACGCGGCAGGGGGCTCATCAGCCCCAGCATTTT
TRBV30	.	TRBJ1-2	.	CALDTTNYGYTF	TGTGCTCTCGACACAACTAACTATGGCTACACCTTC
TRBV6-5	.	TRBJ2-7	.	CASSYSRPSYEQYF	TGTGCCAGCAGTTACTCGAGGCCCTCCTACGAGCAGTACTTC
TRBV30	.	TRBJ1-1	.	CAWKQHAMNTEAFF	TGTGCCTGGAAACAGCACGCTATGAACACTGAAGCTTTCTTT
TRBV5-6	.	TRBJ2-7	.	CASRPQGIPYEQYF	TGTGCCAGCAGGCCCCAGGGGATCCCCTACGAGCAGTACTTC
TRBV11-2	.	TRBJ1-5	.	CASSLGHRQPQHF	TGTGCCAGCAGCTTAGGACACCGGCAGCCCCAGCATTTT
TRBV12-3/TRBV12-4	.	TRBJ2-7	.	CASSSQTRDEQYF	TGTGCCAGCAGTTCTCAAACACGGGACGAGCAGTACTTC
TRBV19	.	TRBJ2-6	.	CASGIQGSGANVLTF	TGTGCCAGTGGGATCCAGGGTTCTGGGGCCAACGTCCTGACTTTC